This T cell receptor (beta chain) was sequenced for a study of cytomegalovirus exposure and HLA in healthy donors. This table comes from immunoSEQ multiplex PCR, and its TCRdb copy is limited to in-frame clones, with some not included. The table lists approximately 70,000 clones, approximately 94% of them singletons, with roughly 0.63% in the top ten. Germline lookup yields CDR1 MRHNA and CDR2 SNTAGT. This CDR3 has 15 amino acids. Trimming stripped 3 bases from V and 8 bases from J, with 19 bases between. In the case of this clone: No antigen is known for it.

Study-wide results and caveats: The investigators catalogued under 200 TCR beta chains as cytomegalovirus-associated. Rarity characterized most TCR sequences, yet some public TCRs appeared in many donors. Accounts indicate the classifier identified cytomegalovirus status with strong specificity and sensitivity.

The source is a woman younger than 30 in good health and CMV-seronegative. The chain links TRBV6-4 to TRBJ1-2; perhaps TRBD1 as D (6 bases). The sample taken for sequencing was PBMCs. The DNA for the CDR3 is TGTGCCAGCAGTGAAGCCGGGACATTTGGGGGAGGCTACACCTTC. Its protein is CASSEAGTFGGGYTF.